Sequencing of this T cell receptor beta chain was carried out in a study of blood T cell repertoires in COVID-19. Germline assignment: CDR1 SEHNR and CDR2 FQNEAQ (reference sequence). The CDR3 contains 15 residues. V shed 5 bases and J 4 bases; nucleotides not matched to a gene: 9. Repertoires were generated with immunoSEQ multiplex PCR, while TCRdb's copy carries only in-frame clones and drops some. The sample has roughly 180,000 clones, around 77% seen once. The receptor was derived from a man aged 60 to 75 with active or convalescent COVID-19. The chain has TRBV7-9 and TRBJ1-1, with 8 nucleotides matching TRBD1. Source material: peripheral blood. The chain's CDR3 is CASSPGQGGSTEAFF. CDR3 nucleotide sequence: TGTGCCAGCAGCCCAGGACAGGGTGGGAGCACTGAAGCTTTCTTT. The complete variable domain, with remaining parts taken from reference TRBV7-9 and TRBJ1-1, reads DTGVSQNPRHKITKRGQNVTFRCDPISEHNRLYWYRQTLGQGPEFLTYFQNEAQLEKSRLLSDRFSAERPKGSFSTLEIQRTEQGDSAMYLCASSPGQGGSTEAFFGQGTRLTVV.